The 21 T cell receptor beta chains presented below share a single source sample, sequenced in a study of T cell responses to AZD1222 COVID-19 vaccine. The table came from immunoSEQ multiplex PCR; TCRdb's copy has only in-frame clones and leaves some out. The sample includes 86,000 or so clones, around nine tenths of them seen just once. The sequenced sample was peripheral blood, obtained 28 days after the second AZD1222 dose. Receptors originate from an adult who received the AZD1222 COVID-19 vaccine.

This rearrangement joins TRBV19 to TRBJ1-4; maybe TRBD1 (5 bases). V was cut by 7 bases and J by 10 bases, with 19 bases left in between. The CDR3 runs to 14 residues. CDR1 and CDR2 (germline): LNHDA, SQIVND (reference sequence). For the CDR3, the DNA is TGTGCCAGTAACCTGGACATGTCTGCCGGAAAACTGTTTTTT. Protein: CASNLDMSAGKLFF.

The chain joins TRBV30 to TRBJ1-1, with 10 bases that match TRBD1. CDR1 is GTSNPN and CDR2 is SVGIG in the germline V gene (reference sequence). The CDR3 length is 17 residues. V gave up 2 bases and J gave up 1 base; unmatched junction bases: 10. For the CDR3, the DNA is TGTGCCTGGAGTCTCCCCGGGACAGGGGTCAAGAACACTGAAGCTTTCTTT. Encoded protein: CAWSLPGTGVKNTEAFF.

The chain links TRBV30 to TRBJ2-1; a possible D gene is TRBD2 (7 bases). The CDR3 has 16 amino acids. Germline CDR1 and CDR2: GTSNPN and SVGIG (reference sequence). The germline V and J ends were trimmed by 0 bases and 5 bases, with 17 bases remaining between them. The CDR3 DNA sequence: TGTGCCTGGAGTGTAGGTGCGGGGGCGCCCAACAATGAGCAGTTCTTC. As protein: CAWSVGAGAPNNEQFF.

The V and J genes are TRBV29-1 and TRBJ1-1; no firm D call. The ends were cut back, 3 bases at V and 12 bases at J, with 14 bases in the middle. Germline V gene data show CDR1 as SQVTM and CDR2 as ANQGSEA. The CDR3 is 11 residues long. The CDR3 loop reads CSVDYNRYPFF. The CDR3 region has the DNA TGCAGCGTTGATTATAACCGCTACCCTTTCTTT.

In its sample, this clone was seen once. This rearrangement joins TRBV11-3 to TRBJ2-2, with D perhaps TRBD1 (6 bases). The V and J ends lost 0 bases and 4 bases respectively, with 12 bases between them. Germline CDR1 reads SGHNT; CDR2 reads YENEEA. The CDR3 is 16 residues long. The CDR3 loop is CASSLEGQGSTGELFF. CDR3 nucleotides: TGTGCCAGCAGCTTAGAAGGGCAGGGGAGCACCGGGGAGCTGTTTTTT.

This chain links TRBV4-1 with TRBJ2-7, with TRBD1 matching 7 bases. The CDR3 loop spans 14 amino acids. Germline CDR1 MGHRA, CDR2 YSYEKL. V was pared by 3 bases and J by 2 bases, with 4 bases of the junction left unmatched. CDR3 in amino acids: CASSHLQGPYEQYF. For the CDR3, the DNA is TGCGCCAGCAGCCACCTACAGGGGCCCTACGAGCAGTACTTC.

The chain links TRBV30 to TRBJ1-1; 9 bases line up with TRBD1. In germline, CDR1 is GTSNPN, CDR2 SVGIG (reference sequence). The CDR3 sequence is 14 residues long. V lost 2 bases to trimming and J lost 4 bases; unmatched junction nucleotides: 5. CDR3 amino acids: CAWSFGTGTTEAFF. CDR3 DNA sequence: TGTGCCTGGAGTTTCGGGACAGGGACCACTGAAGCTTTCTTT.

The rearrangement uses TRBV24-1 and TRBJ2-3; D unclear. The germline CDR1 and CDR2 sequences are KGHDR and SFDVKD. This CDR3 contains 13 residues. V lost 2 bases, J lost 0 bases, and 2 bases lay in between. Here the CDR3 reads CATSDSSTDTQYF. The CDR3 nucleotides are TGTGCCACCAGTGATTCTAGCACAGATACGCAGTATTTT.

This clone was seen a handful of times. The chain recombines TRBV6-4 with TRBJ2-2, with D unclear. Germline V CDR1 and CDR2: MRHNA, SNTAGT. The CDR3 spans 13 residues. The V gene lost 2 bases and the J gene lost 1 base, with 2 bases spanning the gap. This CDR3 is CASSDGNTGELFF. In nucleotides, the CDR3 is TGTGCCAGCAGTGACGGGAACACCGGGGAGCTGTTTTTT.

This chain connects TRBV10-3 to TRBJ2-6, with D unresolved. V lost 2 bases to trimming and J lost 4 bases, with 9 bases between them. The V gene's germline CDR1 is ENHRY and CDR2 SYGVKD. CDR3 length: 15 amino acids. The CDR3 nucleotides read TGTGCCATCAGTGAGCCATTGGGGGGGGCCAACGTCCTGACTTTC. Encoded protein: CAISEPLGGANVLTF.

The rearrangement joins TRBV28 to TRBJ1-2, with 7 bases matching TRBD1. The germline V gene has CDR1 MDHEN and CDR2 SYDVKM. V shed 6 bases, J shed 1 base, and the junction held 8 bases outside the gene matches. The CDR3 sequence is 15 residues long. This CDR3 reads CASSLNAGGNYGYTF. Written as DNA, the CDR3 is TGTGCCAGCAGCTTAAACGCAGGGGGTAACTATGGCTACACCTTC.

The chain uses TRBV6-1 and TRBJ2-7; 11 positions agree with TRBD2. In germline, CDR1 is MNHNS, CDR2 SASEGT. Trimming at V came to 7 bases and at J to 5 bases, leaving 7 bases not matched to a gene. The CDR3 is 14 amino acids. CDR3 protein: CASNLLAGADEQYF. Written as DNA, the CDR3 is TGTGCCAGCAATTTACTAGCGGGAGCCGACGAGCAGTACTTC.

This clone was picked up a small number of times. This chain joins TRBV5-1 and TRBJ2-5, with D perhaps being TRBD1 or TRBD2 (5 bases each). The V gene lost 4 bases and the J gene lost 3 bases, with 7 bases spanning the gap. The CDR3 runs 12 residues. Germline values: CDR1 SGHRS, CDR2 YFSETQ. The CDR3 protein is CASSVGEETQYF. The CDR3 DNA is TGCGCCAGCAGCGTGGGGGAAGAGACCCAGTACTTC.

This chain joins TRBV6-5 and TRBJ2-7; TRBD1 is a possible D gene (6 bases). This CDR3 contains 14 residues. Germline V gives CDR1 MNHEY, CDR2 SVGAGI. V was cut by 8 bases and J by 0 bases, with 14 bases left in between. CDR3 in amino acids: CASLTTGFSYEQYF. In DNA, the CDR3 is TGTGCCAGCCTGACGACAGGTTTCTCCTACGAGCAGTACTTC.

The CDR3 nucleotides read TGTGCCAGCAGCCCGAGGCGGGGCGTCCCCGGAAAAGAGACCCAGTACTTC. Translated: CASSPRRGVPGKETQYF. V is TRBV7-8 and J is TRBJ2-5, with D perhaps TRBD2 (6 bases). The V end lost 5 bases, the J end lost 3 bases, and 22 bases lay between the germline ends. CDR3 length: 17 amino acids. The germline V gene has CDR1 SGHVS and CDR2 FQNEAQ. The whole variable domain, filled in from reference TRBV7-8 and TRBJ2-5, reads GAGVSQSPRYKVAKRGQDVALRCDPISGHVSLFWYQQALGQGPEFLTYFQNEAQLDKSGLPSDRFFAERPEGSVSTLKIQRTQQEDSAVYLCASSPRRGVPGKETQYFGPGTRLLVL.

This chain joins TRBV6-5 and TRBJ1-1; no firm D call. CDR3 length equals 13 residues. The germline gives CDR1 MNHEY, CDR2 SVGAGI. The germline V and J ends were trimmed by 0 bases and 9 bases, with 11 bases remaining between them. DNA for the CDR3: TGTGCCAGCAGTTACTCGCAGACGGTGAAAGCTTTCTTT. It translates to CASSYSQTVKAFF.

The chain links TRBV2 to TRBJ1-6, with 8 bases fitting TRBD1. Germline V lookup: CDR1 SNHLY, CDR2 FYNNEI. The CDR3 spans 15 residues. V lost 4 bases to trimming and J lost 7 bases; unmatched junction nucleotides: 6. The CDR3 is CASSVDRVGNSPLHF. The CDR3 region has the DNA TGTGCCAGCAGTGTGGACAGGGTAGGGAATTCACCCCTCCACTTT.

This chain links TRBV27 with TRBJ1-2; TRBD1 might be the D (5 bases). Trimming removed 5 bases at V and 6 bases at J, with 19 bases between. CDR1 and CDR2 (germline): MNHEY, SMNVEV (reference sequence). This CDR3 is built from 15 residues. The CDR3 coding sequence is TGTGCCAGCAGTCTGAGCCCGCAGGGCCGTCATGGCTACACCTTC. Translation gives CASSLSPQGRHGYTF.

The chain carries TRBV5-4 and TRBJ2-1, with D uncertain. The CDR3 contains 15 residues. V lost 6 bases, J lost 4 bases, and 17 bases lay in between. The germline V gene encodes CDR1 SGHNT and CDR2 YYREEE (reference sequence). CDR3 sequence (DNA): TGTGCCAGCACCGTGAGCCAGGCAGATTACAATGAGCAGTTCTTC. Its protein product is CASTVSQADYNEQFF.

The V and J genes are TRBV19 and TRBJ1-2, with D unresolved. Deletions cut 2 bases from V and 4 bases from J, with 14 bases between. The germline V gene has CDR1 LNHDA and CDR2 SQIVND (reference sequence). The CDR3 is 15 residues long. CDR3 sequence (DNA): TGTGCCAGTAGTATACCATACGGGGTTGGCTATGGCTACACCTTC. Encoded protein: CASSIPYGVGYGYTF.

This clone was seen many times. The chain couples TRBV6-5 to TRBJ1-1; D call uncertain. The CDR3 is 13 amino acids. The germline gives CDR1 MNHEY, CDR2 SVGAGI. Trimming removed 3 bases at V and 0 bases at J, with 5 bases between. The CDR3: CASSYTMNTEAFF. The CDR3 nucleotides are TGTGCCAGCAGTTATACGATGAACACTGAAGCTTTCTTT.